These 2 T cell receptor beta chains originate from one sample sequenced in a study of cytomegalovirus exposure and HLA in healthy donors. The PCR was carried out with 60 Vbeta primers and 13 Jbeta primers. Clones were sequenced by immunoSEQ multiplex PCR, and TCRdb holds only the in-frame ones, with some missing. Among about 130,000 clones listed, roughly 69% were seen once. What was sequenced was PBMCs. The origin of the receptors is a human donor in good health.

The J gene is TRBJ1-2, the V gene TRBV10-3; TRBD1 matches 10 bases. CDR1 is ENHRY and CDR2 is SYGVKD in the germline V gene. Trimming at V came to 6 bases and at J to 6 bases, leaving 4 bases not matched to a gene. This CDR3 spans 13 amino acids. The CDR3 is CAIRGQGSDGYTF. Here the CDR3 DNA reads TGTGCCATCAGGGGACAGGGGTCGGATGGCTACACCTTC.

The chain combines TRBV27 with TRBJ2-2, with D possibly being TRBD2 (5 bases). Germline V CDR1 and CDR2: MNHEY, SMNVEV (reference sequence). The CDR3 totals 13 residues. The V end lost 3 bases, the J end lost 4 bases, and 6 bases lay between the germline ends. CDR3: CASSFGSTGELFF. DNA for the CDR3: TGTGCCAGCAGTTTTGGGAGCACCGGGGAGCTGTTTTTT.